The 25 T cell receptor beta chains below all came from one sample that was sequenced in a study of radiotherapy plus CTLA-4 blockade in lung cancer. The protocol was immunoSEQ multiplex PCR, while the TCRdb copy is restricted to in-frame clones and leaves out a portion. The table records about 51,000 clones, 75% to 80% of them present only once. Material: peripheral blood, obtained from a patient treated with radiotherapy plus ipilimumab. The source of these receptors is a human donor with non-small cell lung cancer whose response to radiotherapy plus ipilimumab could not be evaluated.

The chain has TRBV4-1 and TRBJ2-5; TRBD1 might be the D (5 bases). There are 12 residues in the CDR3. Trimming took 3 bases from V and 5 from J, leaving 7 bases between them. The V gene's germline CDR1 is MGHRA and CDR2 YSYEKL. The CDR3 region is CASSQGRETQYF. Here the CDR3 DNA reads TGCGCCAGCAGCCAGGGGCGGGAGACCCAGTACTTC.

The V and J genes are TRBV4-2 and TRBJ2-3, with 12 bases matching TRBD2. V was clipped by 4 bases and J by 5 bases; unmatched bases: 4. Germline-derived CDR1 and CDR2 are LGHNA and YNFKEQ. The CDR3 runs to 15 residues. CDR3 sequence (DNA): TGTGCCAGCAGCCGACTAGCGGGAGCTGAAGATACGCAGTATTTT. Translating gives CASSRLAGAEDTQYF.

The chain links TRBV4-3 to TRBJ2-3, with a tentative D call TRBD1 (5 bases). CDR1 is LGHNA, CDR2 YSLEER, per germline. The CDR3 is made up of 15 amino acids. V gave up 3 bases and J gave up 2 bases, with 12 bases separating them. The CDR3 coding sequence is TGCGCCAGCAGCCACCAACAGGAGTCCACAGATACGCAGTATTTT. It yields the protein CASSHQQESTDTQYF.

The rearrangement uses TRBV6-5 and TRBJ1-1; TRBD1 might be the D (5 bases). V lost 4 bases and J 0 bases, leaving 9 bases between the germline ends. Per germline, CDR1 MNHEY and CDR2 SVGAGI. This CDR3 is built from 14 residues. The CDR3 DNA sequence: TGTGCCAGCAGTTCCGGGGGGGTGAACACTGAAGCTTTCTTT. Its translation is CASSSGGVNTEAFF.

This clone was observed a handful of times. The chain couples TRBV5-5 to TRBJ1-5; weak D call: TRBD1 (5 bases). The CDR3 is 13 amino acids. Between the trimmed V and J ends, which lost 0 bases and 6 bases, there was a span of 7 bases. In germline, CDR1 is SGHKS, CDR2 YYEKEE (reference sequence). The CDR3: CASSLEGVQPQHF. The CDR3 nucleotides are TGTGCCAGCAGCTTGGAAGGGGTTCAGCCCCAGCATTTT.

CDR3 sequence: CASSRLAGAYEQYF. In DNA form, the CDR3 reads TGTGCCAGCAGTAGACTAGCGGGAGCCTACGAGCAGTACTTC. This chain links TRBV2 with TRBJ2-7; 12 bases are a match to TRBD2. The CDR3 is 14 amino acids. V gave up 5 bases and J gave up 2 bases; unmatched junction bases: 1. CDR1 and CDR2 from the germline V gene are SNHLY and FYNNEI.

V gene TRBV9 combines with J gene TRBJ2-1; maybe TRBD1 (5 bases). CDR1 is SGDLS and CDR2 is YYNGEE in the germline V gene. V shed 3 bases and J shed 6 bases, with 16 bases lying between them. This CDR3 is 15 amino acids long. The CDR3 DNA follows: TGTGCCAGCAGCGCTATAGCAGGGTATATCAATGAGCAGTTCTTC. Translated, it gives CASSAIAGYINEQFF.

The chain carries TRBV5-6 and TRBJ2-1, with D perhaps matching TRBD1 (7 bases). This CDR3 spans 15 amino acids. V was pared by 0 bases and J by 8 bases, with 15 bases between. Per the germline V gene, CDR1 is SGHDT and CDR2 is YYEEEE. This CDR3 reads CASSLAGGISDEQFF. DNA for the CDR3: TGTGCCAGCAGCTTGGCAGGGGGGATTTCGGATGAGCAGTTCTTC.

The V gene is TRBV10-2, the J gene TRBJ2-7, with TRBD1 matching over 9 bases. CDR3 size: 17 residues. Germline V gene lookup returns CDR1 WSHSY and CDR2 SAAADI. After removal of 4 bases from V and 0 bases from J, the junction contained 10 bases not matched to a gene. The CDR3 nucleotides read TGCGCCAGCAGTGGGTTAGGGACAGGGTTTGTCTCCTACGAGCAGTACTTC. This encodes CASSGLGTGFVSYEQYF.

V is TRBV6-6 and J is TRBJ2-3; tentatively, D is TRBD1 (6 bases). V was pared by 8 bases and J by 1 base, with 10 bases between. The V gene's germline CDR1 is MNHNY and CDR2 SVGAGI (reference sequence). There are 13 residues in the CDR3. The CDR3 loop is CASGRQGTDTQYF. CDR3 nucleotides: TGTGCCAGCGGAAGACAGGGCACAGATACGCAGTATTTT.

The chain carries TRBV30 and TRBJ2-7; 14 bases are shared with TRBD2. Germline CDR1 and CDR2: GTSNPN and SVGIG (reference sequence). V dropped 5 bases and J dropped 12; count of bases not matched to a gene: 6. The CDR3 runs 12 residues. The CDR3 DNA sequence: TGTGCCTGGGTGACTAGCGGGAGGGCCGCGTACTTC. It specifies CAWVTSGRAAYF.

This clone was seen only once. The rearrangement uses TRBV20-1 and TRBJ2-5; the D gene is possibly TRBD2 (5 bases). V lost 3 bases, J lost 11 bases, and 13 bases lay in between. The V gene's germline CDR1 is DFQATT and CDR2 SNEGSKA (reference sequence). This CDR3 region has 11 residues. The CDR3, as DNA: TGCAGTGCTAGCGGTCTAACGGGGCAGTACTTC. Amino acid sequence: CSASGLTGQYF.

The chain links TRBV5-5 to TRBJ2-7; 9 nucleotides agree with TRBD1. CDR1 is SGHKS and CDR2 is YYEKEE in the germline V gene (reference sequence). The length of the CDR3 is 14 residues. With 4 bases clipped from V and 0 bases from J, the junction kept 2 bases outside the gene matches. CDR3 loop: CASSGTGSSYEQYF. CDR3 in DNA: TGTGCCAGCAGCGGGACAGGGAGCTCCTACGAGCAGTACTTC.

This clone was seen more than once but under ten times. The V and J genes are TRBV15 and TRBJ2-7; 11 bases fit TRBD1. In germline, CDR1 is LNHNV, CDR2 YYDKDF (reference sequence). The V segment lost 5 bases and the J segment 4 bases; nucleotides outside the gene matches: 7. The CDR3 extends over 15 amino acids. CDR3 nucleotides: TGTGCCACCAGCGGGACAGGGGGTCAGCGATACGAGCAGTACTTC. This encodes CATSGTGGQRYEQYF.

This clone was recorded only once. The chain links TRBV16 to TRBJ1-5, with 10 bases matching TRBD1. The J segment lost 5 bases and the V segment lost 4 bases, leaving 2 bases of the junction unmatched. This CDR3 comprises 14 residues. Germline CDR1 reads KGHSY; CDR2 reads FQNENV. CDR3 sequence: CASSLDRGDQPQHF. The DNA of the CDR3 is TGTGCCAGCAGCCTGGACAGGGGGGATCAGCCCCAGCATTTT.

This chain joins TRBV13 and TRBJ2-7; 9 bases agree with TRBD1. The trim removed 7 bases at V and 2 bases at J, leaving 9 bases unmatched. The germline V gene has CDR1 PRHDT and CDR2 FYEKMQ (reference sequence). There are 15 residues in the CDR3. This CDR3 is CASNRRDRATYEQYF. DNA for the CDR3: TGTGCCAGCAACCGCCGGGACAGGGCTACCTACGAGCAGTACTTC.

The chain is built from TRBV4-2 and TRBJ1-3; D is possibly TRBD1 (5 bases). Germline V gene lookup returns CDR1 LGHNA and CDR2 YNFKEQ. CDR3 length: 16 amino acids. V shed 2 bases and J shed 0 bases, with 11 bases lying between them. CDR3 residues: CASSQKPTVSGNTIYF. The CDR3 nucleotides read TGTGCCAGCAGCCAAAAACCGACAGTCTCTGGAAACACCATATATTTT.

V is TRBV29-1 and J is TRBJ1-2, with D possibly being TRBD1 (5 bases). The germline V gene encodes CDR1 SQVTM and CDR2 ANQGSEA. Trimming cost V 5 bases and J 4 bases, with 17 bases left between them. The length of the CDR3 is 14 residues. The CDR3 here is CSVTGDQNLYGYTF. The CDR3 bases are TGCAGCGTTACAGGAGACCAAAATCTCTATGGCTACACCTTC.

The gene calls are TRBV15 and TRBJ2-1, with 8 positions matching TRBD2. This CDR3 comprises 12 residues. V lost 0 bases, J lost 15 bases, and 4 bases stayed unmatched. The germline V gene has CDR1 LNHNV and CDR2 YYDKDF (reference sequence). The CDR3 sequence is CATSRERGVRFF. In nucleotides, the CDR3 is TGTGCCACCAGCAGAGAGCGGGGGGTAAGGTTCTTC.

The chain has TRBV9 and TRBJ1-5, with TRBD1 matching 7 bases. The germline CDR1 and CDR2 sequences are SGDLS and YYNGEE. CDR3 length: 15 residues. J gave up 4 bases and V 3 bases, and 7 bases lay outside the gene matches. CDR3 protein: CASSGGGTGNQPQHF. CDR3 in DNA: TGTGCCAGCAGCGGAGGGGGCACGGGAAATCAGCCCCAGCATTTT.

The chain is built from TRBV28 and TRBJ1-4, with 10 bases lining up with TRBD1. CDR1 is MDHEN and CDR2 is SYDVKM in the germline V gene. Trimming removed 6 bases from V and 7 bases from J; junction bases left unmatched: 11. CDR3 length: 16 residues. The DNA of the CDR3 is TGTGCCAGCAGCACCCCCCACCGGGACAGGGGTGAAAAACTGTTTTTT. It encodes CASSTPHRDRGEKLFF.

The chain couples TRBV5-4 to TRBJ2-4; 7 bases are a match to TRBD1. Germline CDR1 and CDR2: SGHNT and YYREEE (reference sequence). The V and J ends lost 0 bases and 4 bases, in that order; junction bases with no gene match: 1. The CDR3 is made up of 14 amino acids. CDR3 protein: CASSLGDRKNIQYF. DNA for the CDR3: TGTGCCAGCAGCTTGGGGGACAGAAAAAACATTCAGTACTTC.

CDR3 in amino acids: CASRPGTNSYEQYF. The CDR3 DNA follows: TGTGCCAGCAGGCCCGGGACTAACTCCTACGAGCAGTACTTC. The chain combines TRBV28 with TRBJ2-7; 7 bases match TRBD2. Per germline, CDR1 MDHEN and CDR2 SYDVKM. This CDR3 comprises 14 residues. The junction had 5 bases not matched to a gene; V was cut back by 6 bases and J by 0 bases.

The chain carries TRBV4-1 and TRBJ1-2; 9 bases agree with TRBD1. Germline lookup yields CDR1 MGHRA and CDR2 YSYEKL. This CDR3 is 16 amino acids long. The junction had 11 bases not matched to a gene; V was cut back by 3 bases and J by 6 bases. The CDR3 DNA sequence: TGCGCCAGCAGCCAGCCGACCCTTACAGGGGGCCATGGCTACACCTTC. This sequence encodes CASSQPTLTGGHGYTF.

V and J are TRBV2 and TRBJ2-7; 8 bases are a match to TRBD1. The CDR3 has 13 residues. V shed 8 bases and J 6 bases; nucleotides not matched to a gene: 9. CDR1 is SNHLY and CDR2 is FYNNEI in the germline V gene. CDR3 coding DNA: TGTGCCAGCGCCTGGACAGGGACAGGCGAGCAGTACTTC. Encoded protein: CASAWTGTGEQYF.